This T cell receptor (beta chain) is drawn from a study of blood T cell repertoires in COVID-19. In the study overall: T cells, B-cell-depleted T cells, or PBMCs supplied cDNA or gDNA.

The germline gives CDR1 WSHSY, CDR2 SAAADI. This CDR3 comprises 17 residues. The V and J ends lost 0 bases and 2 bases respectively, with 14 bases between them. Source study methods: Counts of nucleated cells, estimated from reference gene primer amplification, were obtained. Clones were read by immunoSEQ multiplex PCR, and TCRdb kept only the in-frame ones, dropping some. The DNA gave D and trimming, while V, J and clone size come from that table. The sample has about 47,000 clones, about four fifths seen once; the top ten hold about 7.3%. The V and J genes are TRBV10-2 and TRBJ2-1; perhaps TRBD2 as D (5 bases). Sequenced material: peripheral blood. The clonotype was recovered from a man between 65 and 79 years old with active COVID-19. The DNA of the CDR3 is TGCGCCAGCAGTGAGTCGCTCTGGGTAGCGACCTACAATGAGCAGTTCTTC. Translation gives CASSESLWVATYNEQFF.